This T cell receptor beta chain emerged from a study of Graves' ophthalmopathy and Graves' hyperthyroidism. Study findings and constraints: Sensitivity reached 87.88% and specificity 81.08% for a 13-signature model separating ophthalmopathy from stable hyperthyroidism.

Worth noting for this clonotype: As yet, its antigen is unknown.

Exclusion applied to patients with other autoimmune diseases, uncontrolled infections, pregnancy or lactation. The germline gives CDR1 ENHRY, CDR2 SYGVKD. The CDR3 is made up of 16 amino acids. V was pared by 6 bases and J by 0 bases, with 9 bases of the junction left unmatched. For repertoire sequencing, the TCR beta CDR3 regions were amplified from RNA transcripts. HTBI primers primed a first-round RT-PCR, and a second-round multiplex PCR followed. One entry per CDR3 protein, called by TCRdb with MiXCR from the multiplex PCR reads. The sample includes approximately 700,000 distinct CDR3 sequences, roughly 40% of them seen just once.

The chain has TRBV10-3 and TRBJ2-7; 9 bases match TRBD2. Sequenced material: peripheral blood. The clonotype originates from an adult man with Graves' ophthalmopathy. In nucleotides, the CDR3 is TGTGCCATCAGCCAACCGACTAGCGGTTACTCCTACGAGCAGTACTTC. It translates to CAISQPTSGYSYEQYF.